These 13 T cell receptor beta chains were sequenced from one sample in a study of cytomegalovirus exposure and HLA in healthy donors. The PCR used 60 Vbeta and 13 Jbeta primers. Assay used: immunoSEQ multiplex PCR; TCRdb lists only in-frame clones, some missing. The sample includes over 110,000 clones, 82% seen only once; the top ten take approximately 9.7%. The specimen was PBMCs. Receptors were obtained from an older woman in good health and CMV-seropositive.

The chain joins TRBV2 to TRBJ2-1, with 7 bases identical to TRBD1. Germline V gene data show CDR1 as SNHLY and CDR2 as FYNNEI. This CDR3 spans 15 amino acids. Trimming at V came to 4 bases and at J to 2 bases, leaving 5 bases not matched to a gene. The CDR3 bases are TGTGCCAGCAGTGGATCTCAGGGGGCCTACAATGAGCAGTTCTTC. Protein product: CASSGSQGAYNEQFF. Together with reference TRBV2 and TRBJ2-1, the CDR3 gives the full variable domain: EPEVTQTPSHQVTQMGQEVILRCVPISNHLYFYWYRQILGQKVEFLVSFYNNEISEKSEIFDDQFSVERPDGSNFTLKIRSTKLEDSAMYFCASSGSQGAYNEQFFGPGTRLTVL.

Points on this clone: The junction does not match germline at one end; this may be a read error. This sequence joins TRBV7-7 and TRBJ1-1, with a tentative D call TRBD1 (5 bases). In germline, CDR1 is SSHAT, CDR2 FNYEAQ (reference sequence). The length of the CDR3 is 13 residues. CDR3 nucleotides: TGTGCTAGCAGCCAAACTACAGGCACTGAAGCTTTCTTT. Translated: CASSQTTGTEAFF.

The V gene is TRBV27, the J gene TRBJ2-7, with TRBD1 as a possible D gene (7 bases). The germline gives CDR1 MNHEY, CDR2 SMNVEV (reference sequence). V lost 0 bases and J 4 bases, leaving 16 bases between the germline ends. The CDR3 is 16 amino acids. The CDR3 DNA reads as TGTGCCAGCAGTTTATCGGTCAGGGGGGCCTTTTACGAGCAGTACTTC. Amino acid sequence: CASSLSVRGAFYEQYF.

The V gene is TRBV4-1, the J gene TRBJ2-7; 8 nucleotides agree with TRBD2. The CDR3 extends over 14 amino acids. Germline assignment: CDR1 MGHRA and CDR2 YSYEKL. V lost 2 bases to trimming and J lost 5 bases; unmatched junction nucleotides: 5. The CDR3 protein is CASSQPGGIHEQYF. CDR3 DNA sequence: TGCGCCAGCAGCCAACCGGGAGGGATCCACGAGCAGTACTTC.

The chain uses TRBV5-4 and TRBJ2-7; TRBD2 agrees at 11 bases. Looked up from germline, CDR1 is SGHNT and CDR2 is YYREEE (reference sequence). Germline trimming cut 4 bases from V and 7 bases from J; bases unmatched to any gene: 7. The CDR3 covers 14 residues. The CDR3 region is CASSQLAGAREQYF. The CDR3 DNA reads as TGTGCCAGCAGCCAACTAGCGGGAGCTCGAGAGCAGTACTTC.

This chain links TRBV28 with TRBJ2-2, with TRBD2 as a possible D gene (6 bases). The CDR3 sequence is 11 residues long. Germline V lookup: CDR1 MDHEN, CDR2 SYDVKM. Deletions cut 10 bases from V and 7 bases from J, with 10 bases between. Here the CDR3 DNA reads TGTGCCACCTCGGGAGTCGGGGAGCTGTTTTTT. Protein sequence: CATSGVGELFF.

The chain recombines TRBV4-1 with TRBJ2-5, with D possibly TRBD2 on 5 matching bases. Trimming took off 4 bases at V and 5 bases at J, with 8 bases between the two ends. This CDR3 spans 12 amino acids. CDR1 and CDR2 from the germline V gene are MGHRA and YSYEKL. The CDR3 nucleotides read TGCGCCAGCAGCCGACCGGGGGAGACCCAGTACTTC. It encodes CASSRPGETQYF.

Here the CDR3 DNA reads TGCGCCAGCAGCTTGTTGACAGGGAGACGGCAAGAGACCCAGTACTTC. It codes for CASSLLTGRRQETQYF. The chain joins TRBV5-1 to TRBJ2-5; 7 nucleotides agree with TRBD1. Per the germline V gene, CDR1 is SGHRS and CDR2 is YFSETQ. The CDR3 is 16 amino acids. With V trimmed by 1 base and J by 2 bases, 8 bases remained unmatched.

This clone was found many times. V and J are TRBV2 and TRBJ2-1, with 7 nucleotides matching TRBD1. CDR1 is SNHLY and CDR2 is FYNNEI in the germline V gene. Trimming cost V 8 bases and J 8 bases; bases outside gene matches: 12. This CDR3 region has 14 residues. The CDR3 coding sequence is TGTGCCAGCCAACAGGGGATCGCCAATGATGAGCAGTTCTTC. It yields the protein CASQQGIANDEQFF.

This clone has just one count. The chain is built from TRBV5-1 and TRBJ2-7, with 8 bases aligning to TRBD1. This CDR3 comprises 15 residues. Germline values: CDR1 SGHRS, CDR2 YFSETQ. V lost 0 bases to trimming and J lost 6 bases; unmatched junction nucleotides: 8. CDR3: CASSLADRARGEQYF. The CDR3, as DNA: TGCGCCAGCAGCTTGGCGGACAGGGCCAGGGGCGAGCAGTACTTC.

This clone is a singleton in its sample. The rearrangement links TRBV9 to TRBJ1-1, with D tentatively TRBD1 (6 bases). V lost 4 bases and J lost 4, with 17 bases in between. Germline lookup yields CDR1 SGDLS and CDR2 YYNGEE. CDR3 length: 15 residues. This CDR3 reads CASSPSGGAGTEAFF. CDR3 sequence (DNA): TGTGCCAGCAGCCCAAGCGGGGGGGCGGGCACTGAAGCTTTCTTT.

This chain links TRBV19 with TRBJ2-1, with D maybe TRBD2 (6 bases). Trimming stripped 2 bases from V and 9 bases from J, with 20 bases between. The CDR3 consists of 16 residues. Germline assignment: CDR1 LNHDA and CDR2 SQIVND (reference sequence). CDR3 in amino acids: CASSIRSTSLASEQFF. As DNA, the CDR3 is TGTGCCAGTAGTATACGGTCGACTTCTCTAGCGAGTGAGCAGTTCTTC.

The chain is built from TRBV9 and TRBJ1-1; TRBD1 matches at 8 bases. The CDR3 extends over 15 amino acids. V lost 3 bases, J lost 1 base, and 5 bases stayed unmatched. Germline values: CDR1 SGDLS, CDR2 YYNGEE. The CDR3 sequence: CASSAPGTGNTEAFF. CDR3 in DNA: TGTGCCAGCAGCGCCCCCGGGACAGGGAACACTGAAGCTTTCTTT.